This T cell receptor beta chain was recovered during a study of blood T cell repertoires in COVID-19. The germline V gene encodes CDR1 SGHTA and CDR2 FQGNSA. This CDR3 is built from 16 residues. With 6 bases removed from V and 1 base from J, the gap between germline ends came to 13 bases. In the authors' methods: Nucleated cell counts were estimated from reference gene primer amplification. Using immunoSEQ multiplex PCR, the repertoire was profiled, and TCRdb retains in-frame clones only, with some absent. V and J calls and clone size come straight from that table; D and trimming were deduced from the DNA. This table holds under 300,000 clones, roughly 80% found once.

This chain links TRBV7-2 with TRBJ1-6; D unclear. The receptor was derived from a woman under 30 with acute or convalescent COVID-19. Sample: peripheral blood. This CDR3 reads CASSLRDLSYNSPLHF. The CDR3 DNA reads as TGTGCCAGCAGTCTACGAGACTTGTCCTATAATTCACCCCTCCACTTT.